This TCR beta chain appears in the sequencing data of a study of T cell repertoires in cytomegalovirus infection. Turning to the study itself: It was the public TCR beta signatures that indicated both CMV infection and matching HLA type. Study-level points and caveats: Dominant in the ex vivo response were TCR beta clonotypes restricted by HLA-C and specific for CMV.

TCRdb reprocessed the reads via MiXCR and lists one record per CDR3 protein. Of about 330,000 distinct CDR3 sequences listed, roughly 9.5% are singletons. Points on this clonotype: The antigen is not known.

This CDR3 has 15 residues. Trimming removed 6 bases at V and 2 bases at J, with 15 bases between. This chain uses TRBV12-3 or TRBV12-4 with TRBJ2-3, with D possibly TRBD1 on 6 matching bases. The specimen was PBMCs. The origin of this receptor is a human donor in good health (CMV status not recorded). Some clones in this sample may be carry-over from other donors' samples. Here the CDR3 DNA reads TGTGCCAGCAGCGTGCCGGGACACACCACAGATACGCAGTATTTT. Translated: CASSVPGHTTDTQYF.